A selection of T cell receptor beta chains follows, all from one sample in a study of blood T cell dynamics during melanoma immunotherapy. Generated by immunoSEQ multiplex PCR, the TCRdb table keeps only in-frame clones and is missing some. The sample carries 8,500 to 10,000 clones, 80% to 90% recorded once. The specimen comprised blood, sampled from a patient treated with checkpoint blockade. These receptors were collected from a human donor with melanoma. Both conserved end residues are part of each CDR3. A D gene is named only where the DNA matches it firmly. A row's size may be missing; if present it is once, few, many or a size class.

CDR3aa	CDR3nt	v_gene	abundance	j_gene	d_gene
CASTRGGGPTTDTQYF	TGTGCCAGCACCCGTGGGGGAGGGCCAACCACAGATACGCAGTATTTT	TRBV2	few	TRBJ2-3	TRBD2
CASRGGAGNTGELFF	TGCGCCAGCAGGGGGGGCGCGGGAAACACCGGGGAGCTGTTTTTT	TRBV5-1	.	TRBJ2-2	.
CASSGTSVAYNEQFF	TGTGCCAGCAGCGGGACTAGCGTCGCCTACAATGAGCAGTTCTTC	TRBV13	.	TRBJ2-1	TRBD2
CASSPLRGEDEQYF	TGTGCCAGCAGCCCTCTAAGGGGGGAGGACGAGCAGTACTTC	TRBV7-2	.	TRBJ2-7	.
CASSPQLAGGSYEQYF	TGCGCCAGCAGCCCCCAACTAGCGGGAGGCTCCTACGAGCAGTACTTC	TRBV5-1	.	TRBJ2-7	TRBD2
CAISGGFYGYTF	TGTGCCATCAGTGGGGGTTTCTATGGCTACACCTTC	TRBV10-3	few	TRBJ1-2	.
CASSLDARGQGAGEQYF	TGTGCCAGCAGCTTGGATGCCCGGGGACAGGGGGCTGGGGAGCAGTACTTC	TRBV5-8	.	TRBJ2-7	TRBD1
CASSPRGGGGNEQFF	TGTGCCAGCAGCCCCAGGGGAGGTGGAGGGAATGAGCAGTTCTTC	TRBV5-6	once	TRBJ2-1	.
CASSATGGGGAQYF	TGTGCCAGTAGTGCAACAGGGGGCGGTGGGGCCCAGTACTTC	TRBV19	.	TRBJ2-5	TRBD1
CASSVAPNPDQPQHF	TGTGCCAGCAGCGTAGCCCCAAACCCGGATCAGCCCCAGCATTTT	TRBV9	.	TRBJ1-5	.
CASSDREGGEQYF	TGTGCCAGCAGTGATAGGGAGGGAGGCGAGCAGTACTTC	TRBV2	.	TRBJ2-7	TRBD2
CASSSPRTGDTGELFF	TGTGCCAGCAGCTCCCCTCGGACAGGCGACACCGGGGAGCTGTTTTTT	TRBV7-9	.	TRBJ2-2	TRBD1
CASSNQRGNTIYF	TGTGCCAGCAGTAACCAGAGGGGAAACACCATATATTTT	TRBV6-6	once	TRBJ1-3	.
CASSPPAGNTIYF	TGTGCCAGCTCACCACCGGCCGGAAACACCATATATTTT	TRBV18	.	TRBJ1-3	.
CASSARWGGTDTQYF	TGTGCCAGCAGCGCACGGTGGGGGGGAACAGATACGCAGTATTTT	TRBV7-9	.	TRBJ2-3	TRBD2
CASSEPSYEQYF	TGTGCCAGCAGTGAACCCTCCTACGAGCAGTACTTC	TRBV2	few	TRBJ2-7	.
CASRGQGGGGETQYF	TGCGCCAGCAGGGGACAGGGCGGCGGTGGTGAGACCCAGTACTTC	TRBV5-1	.	TRBJ2-5	TRBD1
CASSLRDRAPYEQYF	TGTGCCAGCAGCTTAAGGGACAGGGCCCCCTACGAGCAGTACTTC	TRBV7-4	.	TRBJ2-7	TRBD1
CASSQEPRAGEQYF	TGCGCCAGCAGCCAAGAACCCAGGGCGGGCGAGCAGTACTTC	TRBV4-1	.	TRBJ2-7	.
CASSLGPDQPQHF	TGTGCCAGCAGCTTGGGGCCCGATCAGCCCCAGCATTTT	TRBV5-6	once	TRBJ1-5	.
CASSVPGLSRDTQYF	TGTGCCAGCAGCGTACCGGGACTCAGCCGGGATACGCAGTATTTT	TRBV7-9	.	TRBJ2-3	.
CASSYGPGQQFF	TGTGCCAGCAGTTACGGACCGGGACAGCAGTTCTTC	TRBV6-6	.	TRBJ2-1	.
CASSVEGGPQHF	TGTGCCAGCAGCGTAGAGGGGGGGCCCCAGCATTTT	TRBV9	.	TRBJ1-5	.
CAIKAGSPFAANEKLFF	TGTGCCATCAAGGCAGGCTCACCCTTTGCCGCTAATGAAAAACTGTTTTTT	TRBV10-3	.	TRBJ1-4	.
CASRTGQGTPYEQYF	TGCGCCAGCAGAACAGGACAGGGAACACCCTACGAGCAGTACTTC	TRBV5-1	once	TRBJ2-7	TRBD1
CASSLNPGRSTDTQYF	TGTGCCAGCAGCTTAAACCCAGGCAGAAGCACAGATACGCAGTATTTT	TRBV7-8	.	TRBJ2-3	.
CASSESIGSQAFF	TGCGCCAGCAGTGAGTCTATTGGGTCCCAAGCTTTCTTT	TRBV10-2	.	TRBJ1-1	.
CASSLEAGEGEQFF	TGCGCCAGCAGCTTGGAGGCGGGAGAGGGTGAGCAGTTCTTC	TRBV5-1	.	TRBJ2-1	TRBD2
CAGAGGNTGELFF	TGTGCGGGGGCGGGAGGTAACACCGGGGAGCTGTTTTTT	TRBV19	.	TRBJ2-2	TRBD2
CASSQARGGQETQYF	TGCGCCAGCAGCCAAGCCAGGGGGGGCCAAGAGACCCAGTACTTC	TRBV4-3	.	TRBJ2-5	.
CASRRAGTDTQYF	TGTGCCAGTAGAAGGGCCGGCACAGATACGCAGTATTTT	TRBV19	.	TRBJ2-3	.
CATSRGTGGQETQYF	TGTGCCACCAGCAGAGGGACAGGGGGCCAAGAGACCCAGTACTTC	TRBV15	.	TRBJ2-5	TRBD1
CASSPNRGHTRYEQYF	TGCGCCAGCAGCCCCAACAGGGGGCATACCCGCTACGAGCAGTACTTC	TRBV10-1	.	TRBJ2-7	TRBD1
CASSFGGAYNEQFF	TGTGCCAGCAGTTTTGGGGGGGCCTACAATGAGCAGTTCTTC	TRBV27	.	TRBJ2-1	TRBD2
CASSTGGLDEQYF	TGTGCCAGCAGCACTGGAGGGCTCGACGAGCAGTACTTC	TRBV5-4	once	TRBJ2-7	.